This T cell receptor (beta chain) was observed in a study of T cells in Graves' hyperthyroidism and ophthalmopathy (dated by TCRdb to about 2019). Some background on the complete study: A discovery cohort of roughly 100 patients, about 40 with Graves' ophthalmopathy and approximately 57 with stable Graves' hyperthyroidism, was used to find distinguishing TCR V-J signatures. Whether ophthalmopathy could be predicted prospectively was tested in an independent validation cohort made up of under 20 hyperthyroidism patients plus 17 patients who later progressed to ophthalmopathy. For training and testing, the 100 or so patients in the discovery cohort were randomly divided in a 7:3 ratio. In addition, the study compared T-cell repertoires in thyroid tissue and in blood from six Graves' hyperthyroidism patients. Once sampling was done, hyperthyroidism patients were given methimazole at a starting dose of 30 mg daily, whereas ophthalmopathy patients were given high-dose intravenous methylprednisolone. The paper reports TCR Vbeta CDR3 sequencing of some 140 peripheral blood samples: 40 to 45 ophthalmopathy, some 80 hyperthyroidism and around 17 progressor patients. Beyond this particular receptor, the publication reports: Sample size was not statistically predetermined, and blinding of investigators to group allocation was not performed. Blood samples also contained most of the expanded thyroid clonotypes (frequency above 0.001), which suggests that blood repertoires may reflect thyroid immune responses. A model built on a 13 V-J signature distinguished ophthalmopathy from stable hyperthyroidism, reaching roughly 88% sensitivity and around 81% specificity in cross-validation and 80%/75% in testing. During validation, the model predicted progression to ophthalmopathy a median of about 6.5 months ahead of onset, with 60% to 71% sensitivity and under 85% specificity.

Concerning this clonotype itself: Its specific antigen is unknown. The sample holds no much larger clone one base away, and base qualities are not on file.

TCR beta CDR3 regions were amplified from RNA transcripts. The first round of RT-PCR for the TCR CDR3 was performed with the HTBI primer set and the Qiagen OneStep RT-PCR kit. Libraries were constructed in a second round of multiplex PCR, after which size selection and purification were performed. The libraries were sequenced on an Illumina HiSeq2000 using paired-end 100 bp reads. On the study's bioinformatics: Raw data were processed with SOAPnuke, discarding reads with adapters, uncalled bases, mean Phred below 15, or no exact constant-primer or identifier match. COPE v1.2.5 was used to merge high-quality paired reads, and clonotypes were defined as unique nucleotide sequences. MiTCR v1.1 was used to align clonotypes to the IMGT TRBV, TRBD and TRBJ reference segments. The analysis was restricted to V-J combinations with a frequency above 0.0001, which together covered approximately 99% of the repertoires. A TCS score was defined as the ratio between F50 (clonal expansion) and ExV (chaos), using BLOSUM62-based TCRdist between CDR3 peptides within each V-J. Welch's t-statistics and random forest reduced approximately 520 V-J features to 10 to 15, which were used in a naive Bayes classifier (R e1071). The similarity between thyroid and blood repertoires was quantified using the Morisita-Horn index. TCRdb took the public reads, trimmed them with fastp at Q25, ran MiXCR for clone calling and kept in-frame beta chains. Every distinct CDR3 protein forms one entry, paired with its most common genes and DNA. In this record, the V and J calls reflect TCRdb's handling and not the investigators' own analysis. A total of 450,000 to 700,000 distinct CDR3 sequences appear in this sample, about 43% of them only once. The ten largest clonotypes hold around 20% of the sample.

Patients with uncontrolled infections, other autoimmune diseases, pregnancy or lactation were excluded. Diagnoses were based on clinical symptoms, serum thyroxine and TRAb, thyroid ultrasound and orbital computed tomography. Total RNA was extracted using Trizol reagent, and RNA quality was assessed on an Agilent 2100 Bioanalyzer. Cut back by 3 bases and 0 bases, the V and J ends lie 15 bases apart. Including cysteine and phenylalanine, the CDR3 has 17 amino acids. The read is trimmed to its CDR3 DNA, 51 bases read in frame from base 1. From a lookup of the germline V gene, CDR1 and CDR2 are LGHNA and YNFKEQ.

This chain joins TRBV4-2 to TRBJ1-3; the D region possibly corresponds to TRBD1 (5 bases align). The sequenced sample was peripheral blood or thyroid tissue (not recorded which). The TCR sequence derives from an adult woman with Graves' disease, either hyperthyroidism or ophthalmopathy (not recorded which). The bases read TGTGCCAGCAGCCAGAGCGCTGGGGGTATCTCTGGAAACACCATATATTTT. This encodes CASSQSAGGISGNTIYF.